The rows below give T cell receptor beta chains drawn from one sample of a study of identical twins. In TCRdb, the 5' RACE reads were re-called with MiXCR into one record per CDR3 protein. The table has under 1 million distinct CDR3 sequences, 9% to 15% seen once. These records were also assigned to another study, of yellow fever vaccine responses in identical twins.

Specimen: PBMCs. The receptor set was obtained from a woman under 30 in good health. Both conserved end residues are part of each CDR3. Fields, in order: D gene, CDR3 length, J gene, V gene, CDR3 protein. D genes are given only for firm matches.

>TRBD1|14|TRBJ2-1|TRBV27
CASSTRTGGHEQFF
>.|15|TRBJ1-1|TRBV29-1
CSVTRDTYPYTEAFF
>.|13|TRBJ1-1|TRBV3-1
CASNDKGKTEAFF
>TRBD1|16|TRBJ2-1|TRBV7-2
CASRSNRGQGVNEQFF
>TRBD2|16|TRBJ2-3|TRBV6-5
CASSLVSGGSTDTQYF
>.|15|TRBJ2-3|TRBV7-2
CASSSTPGPRGTQYF
>.|15|TRBJ2-7|TRBV6-1
CASSLNQGAVYEQYF
>.|13|TRBJ1-6|TRBV6-5
CASSYSRVAPLHF
>.|13|TRBJ2-5|TRBV28
CASSLGYRETQYF
>.|15|TRBJ1-6|TRBV6-1
CASGRPSSYNSPLHF
>.|16|TRBJ2-5|TRBV7-9
CASSLARTDRLETQYF
>.|13|TRBJ1-1|TRBV12-5
CASGLNPSTEAFF
>TRBD2|16|TRBJ2-5|TRBV7-9
CASSSTLAGGWETQYF
>TRBD1|18|TRBJ1-5|TRBV14
CASSLGDRGQESNQPQHF
>TRBD2|18|TRBJ2-2|TRBV28
CASRTGTSGVFYTGELFF
>TRBD2|17|TRBJ2-3|TRBV24-1
CATSDFASGGAADTQYF
>.|14|TRBJ2-3|TRBV7-8
CASSEQGPTDTQYF
>TRBD1|14|TRBJ1-1|TRBV6-2/TRBV6-3
CASLRTGMNTEAFF
>.|15|TRBJ2-1|TRBV29-1
CSVGDITSSYNEQFF
>.|16|TRBJ1-2|TRBV5-1
CASTLFWAGLNYGYTF
>.|14|TRBJ2-3|TRBV18
CASSPPSQFDTQYF
>TRBD1|13|TRBJ1-2|TRBV24-1
CATQVHRGADYTF
>.|15|TRBJ2-1|TRBV6-2/TRBV6-3
CASSSGGEPYNEQFF
>TRBD2|11|TRBJ2-5|TRBV20-1
CSGSGRETQYF
>.|12|TRBJ2-7|TRBV12-3/TRBV12-4
CASRPGAGEQYF
>TRBD2|17|TRBJ2-1|TRBV7-3
CASSLASIGSGSDEQFF
>TRBD1|15|TRBJ1-2|TRBV3-1
CASSQGDRVGYGYTF
>.|12|TRBJ1-1|TRBV15
CATSRLSTEAFF
>TRBD1|16|TRBJ2-2|TRBV3-1
CASSLSGTGGRGELFF
>.|15|TRBJ1-3|TRBV13
CASSLEFGSGNTIYF
>.|11|TRBJ1-2|TRBV29-1
CSVGQAPGYTF
>.|14|TRBJ2-1|TRBV12-3/TRBV12-4
CASSFTGAGYEQFF
>.|14|TRBJ1-5|TRBV4-1
CASSSEYSNQPQHF
>.|17|TRBJ2-1|TRBV15
CATSRRGTTLDYNEQFF
>TRBD2|16|TRBJ2-7|TRBV3-1
CASSQGLRGGGSEQYF
>.|14|TRBJ2-3|TRBV6-5
CASSYTIRGDTQYF
>.|14|TRBJ1-2|TRBV2
CASRTDSINYGYTF
>TRBD1|15|TRBJ2-7|TRBV13
CASSLQGAGGYEQYF
>.|13|TRBJ1-1|TRBV11-2
CASSGQGTTEAFF
>TRBD2|12|TRBJ2-3|TRBV10-3
CAIKSGADTQYF
>.|14|TRBJ1-1|TRBV7-9
CASSLDVIYTEAFF
>TRBD2|16|TRBJ2-6|TRBV4-2
CASSPDRGAGANVLTF
>.|12|TRBJ2-5|TRBV2
CASSFQGMDQYF
>TRBD2|18|TRBJ2-1|TRBV25-1
CASSDQGLAGASDNEQFF
>.|15|TRBJ1-5|TRBV27
CASSLSGISNQPQHF
>.|14|TRBJ1-1|TRBV7-8
CASNTGRGPAEAFF
>.|18|TRBJ2-2|TRBV7-3
CASSLRPSGLQNTGELFF